These 8 T cell receptor beta chains share one sample of origin, sequenced in a study of Ad26.COV2.S vaccination and SARS-CoV-2 variants. Profiling relied on immunoSEQ multiplex PCR, and the TCRdb table lists in-frame clones only, not all of them. The table lists approximately 400,000 clones, roughly 94% of them singletons. The specimen was peripheral blood, collected after recovery from COVID-19. The receptors were sampled from a human donor who had recovered from COVID-19.

In the case of this clone: Additional DNA sequences in this sample encode the identical CDR3. V usage is TRBV20-1 and J usage is TRBJ2-7; D possibly uses TRBD1 or TRBD2 (5 bases each). The germline CDR1 and CDR2 sequences are DFQATT and SNEGSKA (reference sequence). Trimming removed 5 bases from V and 4 bases from J, with 9 bases in between. This CDR3 contains 11 residues. This chain's CDR3 is CSAGTSYEQYF. The CDR3 DNA reads as TGCAGTGCTGGGACCTCTTACGAGCAGTACTTC.

This chain uses TRBV7-6 with TRBJ2-3; 8 bases match TRBD1. From germline, CDR1 is SGHVS and CDR2 FNYEAQ. V dropped 3 bases and J dropped 0; count of bases not matched to a gene: 2. The CDR3 has 15 residues. The CDR3 nucleotides are TGTGCCAGCAGCTTGGGGACAGGAAGCACAGATACGCAGTATTTT. It yields the protein CASSLGTGSTDTQYF. Complete variable domain (other parts from reference TRBV7-6 and TRBJ2-3): GAGVSQSPRYKVTKRGQDVALRCDPISGHVSLYWYRQALGQGPEFLTYFNYEAQQDKSGLPNDRFSAERPEGSISTLTIQRTEQRDSAMYRCASSLGTGSTDTQYFGPGTRLTVL.

The chain has TRBV6-1 and TRBJ1-1; no firm D call. Looked up from germline, CDR1 is MNHNS and CDR2 is SASEGT. This CDR3 spans 13 amino acids. V was shortened by 2 bases and J by 4 bases, with 8 bases between the two germline ends. The CDR3 DNA follows: TGTGCCAGCAGTGAAAGAGGTGCCACTGAAGCTTTCTTT. As protein: CASSERGATEAFF.

The J gene is TRBJ2-7, the V gene TRBV6-5, with 7 bases aligning to TRBD2. Germline trimming cut 2 bases from V and 5 bases from J; bases unmatched to any gene: 6. This CDR3 region has 14 residues. CDR1 and CDR2 (germline): MNHEY, SVGAGI. CDR3 bases: TGTGCCAGCAGTTACGGCAGGAGCGGGAACGAGCAGTACTTC. Its translation: CASSYGRSGNEQYF.

The table lists this clone with a count of one. The gene calls are TRBV19 and TRBJ1-4; tentative D call: TRBD1 (5 bases). Trimming took 9 bases from V and 8 from J, leaving 19 bases between them. CDR1 is LNHDA and CDR2 is SQIVND in the germline V gene (reference sequence). This CDR3 is built from 14 residues. CDR3 sequence reads: CASRIQARREKLFF. CDR3 nucleotides: TGTGCCAGCAGGATACAGGCTCGAAGGGAAAAACTGTTTTTT.

The DNA of the CDR3 is TGTGCTAGTGGGTCCAGGGACCGGGGGACTGAAGCTTTCTTT. Residues: CASGSRDRGTEAFF. This chain joins TRBV12-5 and TRBJ1-1, with D possibly being TRBD1 (5 bases). The germline V gene encodes CDR1 LGHNT and CDR2 FRNRAP. CDR3 length equals 14 residues. Trimming shortened V by 6 bases and J by 5 bases, and 16 bases separated the two germline ends.

As regards this clone: The junction and the germline gene differ at one end; a read error may be behind it. The CDR3, as DNA: TGTGCCAACTCACCAGAGGGGAACTATGGCTACACCTTC. This sequence encodes CANSPEGNYGYTF. This chain joins TRBV18 and TRBJ1-2; D perhaps matches TRBD1 (5 bases). The CDR3 has 13 residues. Germline assignment: CDR1 KGHSH and CDR2 LQKENI. The variable domain in full, with the rest retrieved from reference TRBV18 and TRBJ1-2, is NAGVMQNPRHLVRRRGQEARLRCSPMKGHSHVYWYRQLPEEGLKFMVYLQKENIIDESGMPKERFSAEFPKEGPSILRIQQVVRGDSAAYFCANSPEGNYGYTFGSGTRLTVV.

This clone was counted once. This sequence joins TRBV27 and TRBJ2-2, with unresolved D. This CDR3 region has 13 residues. Trimming removed 0 bases at V and 6 bases at J, with 5 bases between. The germline V gene has CDR1 MNHEY and CDR2 SMNVEV (reference sequence). For the CDR3, the DNA is TGTGCCAGCAGTTTATCTGAAGCCGGGGAGCTGTTTTTT. As protein: CASSLSEAGELFF.